This T cell receptor (beta chain) was profiled in a study of blood T cell repertoires in COVID-19. The overall study: Researchers got acute and convalescent COVID-19 samples from the United States, Italy and Spain. PBMCs, B-cell-depleted T cells, or T cells were the source of the cDNA or gDNA that made up the material.

Per the original methods: For nucleated cells, counts were estimated from reference gene primer amplification. Libraries were prepared by immunoSEQ multiplex PCR; TCRdb keeps only in-frame clonotypes and omits some of them. The V and J calls and clone size were taken over from that table, and D and trimming were inferred from the DNA. The sample lists roughly 320,000 clones; just under 90% were seen once. Those enrolled in Seattle joined during active infection and were followed longitudinally afterward. This TCR derives from a woman younger than 45 with COVID-19, enrolled during active disease. The sample was peripheral blood.

The CDR3 reads CASKGFSNQPQHF. CDR3 nucleotide sequence: TGTGCCTCCAAGGGGTTTAGCAATCAGCCCCAGCATTTT. This rearrangement joins TRBV19 to TRBJ1-5, with D possibly TRBD1 on 5 matching bases. This CDR3 has 13 amino acids. Per the germline V gene, CDR1 is LNHDA and CDR2 is SQIVND (reference sequence). V was pared by 11 bases and J by 0 bases, with 11 bases between.